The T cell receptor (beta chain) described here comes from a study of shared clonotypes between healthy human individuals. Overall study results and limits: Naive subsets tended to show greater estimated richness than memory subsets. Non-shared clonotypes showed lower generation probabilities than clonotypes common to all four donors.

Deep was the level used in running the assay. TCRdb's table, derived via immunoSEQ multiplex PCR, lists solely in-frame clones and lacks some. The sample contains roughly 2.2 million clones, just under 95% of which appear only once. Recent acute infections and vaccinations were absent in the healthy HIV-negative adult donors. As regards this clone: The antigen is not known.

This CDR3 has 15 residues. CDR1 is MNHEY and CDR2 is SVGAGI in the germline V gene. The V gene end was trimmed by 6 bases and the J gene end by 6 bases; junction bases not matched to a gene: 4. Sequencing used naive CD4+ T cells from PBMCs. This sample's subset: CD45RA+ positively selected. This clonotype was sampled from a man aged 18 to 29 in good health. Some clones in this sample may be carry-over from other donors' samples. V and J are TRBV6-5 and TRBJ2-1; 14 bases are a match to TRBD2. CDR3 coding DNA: TGTGCCAGCAGACTCGGACTAGCGGGAGGCAATGAGCAGTTCTTC. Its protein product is CASRLGLAGGNEQFF.